Reported below is one T cell receptor beta chain. This record belongs to a study of a mutant IDH1 vaccine in newly diagnosed glioma. About the study: Prior therapy was radiotherapy, temozolomide, or both; most received both.

Produced via immunoSEQ multiplex PCR; TCRdb's table is partial and in-frame only. The table records around 50,000 clones, about nine tenths of them present only once. Trimming took off 4 bases at V and 0 bases at J, with 4 bases between the two ends. The length of the CDR3 is 13 residues. Germline V gives CDR1 SGHVS, CDR2 FQNEAQ. Time point denoted: baseline, week 1 (first vaccination visit). Treatment described: pre-vaccination baseline after standard-of-care therapy. Each tumor in the donors was a new WHO grade 3 or 4 astrocytoma, IDH1-mutant and ATRX-lost. This chain connects TRBV7-8 to TRBJ1-5, with D uncertain. Material: PBMCs, obtained from a glioma patient treated with radiotherapy, temozolomide or both. The sequence was obtained from a middle-aged man with glioma. The CDR3: CASSSYSNQPQHF. The DNA for the CDR3 is TGTGCCAGCAGCTCTTATAGCAATCAGCCCCAGCATTTT.